This TCR beta chain was sequenced in a study of T-cell reconstitution after alpha-beta-depleted transplantation in children. Deletions cut 3 bases from V and 1 base from J, with 9 bases between. CDR1 and CDR2 (germline): SGDLS, YYNGEE. The length of the CDR3 is 14 residues. Unique molecular identifiers tagged the TCRbeta library. TCRdb reanalysed the PCR reads using MiXCR and keeps one entry per CDR3 protein. The sample has 380,000 or so distinct CDR3 sequences; 10% to 15% are singletons. The sequence was obtained from a human donor who donated a stem cell graft to a child with Fanconi anemia. The specimen comprised PBMCs, sampled from the stem cell graft. The V call is TRBV9, the J call TRBJ2-3; a possible D gene is TRBD2 (5 bases). The CDR3 loop reads CASSAPGGTDTQYF. For the CDR3, the DNA is TGTGCCAGCAGCGCCCCCGGGGGCACAGATACGCAGTATTTT. Using reference TRBV9 and TRBJ2-3 for the parts outside the CDR3, the full variable domain is DSGVTQTPKHLITATGQRVTLRCSPRSGDLSVYWYQQSLDQGLQFLIQYYNGEERAKGNILERFSAQQFPDLHSELNLSSLELGDSALYFCASSAPGGTDTQYFGPGTRLTVL.